These 15 T cell receptor beta chains came from one sample sequenced in a study of cytomegalovirus exposure and HLA in healthy donors. PCR amplification relied on 60 Vbeta primers (plus 13 Jbeta primers). Here immunoSEQ multiplex PCR was the method, and the copy in TCRdb shows in-frame clones only, minus some. Among around 190,000 clones, 78% were seen once, and the ten largest hold approximately 2.9%. Material for sequencing was PBMCs. These receptor sequences come from a female donor in good health and CMV-seronegative.

The chain joins TRBV9 to TRBJ1-2, with TRBD1 matching 9 bases. The CDR3 is 17 residues long. V dropped 4 bases and J dropped 1; count of bases not matched to a gene: 11. CDR1 is SGDLS and CDR2 is YYNGEE in the germline V gene. The CDR3 nucleotides read TGTGCCAGCAGCCCCCGGACAGGGGAGATATTTAACTATGGCTACACCTTC. Protein: CASSPRTGEIFNYGYTF.

V and J are TRBV7-9 and TRBJ1-2, with a weak D call TRBD1 (6 bases). Trimming pared 5 bases from V and 5 bases from J, leaving 12 bases between. The CDR3 has 13 amino acids. Germline V gene lookup returns CDR1 SEHNR and CDR2 FQNEAQ (reference sequence). CDR3 DNA sequence: TGTGCCAGCAGCGTTACCGGGACATATGGCTACACCTTC. Translated, it gives CASSVTGTYGYTF.

This clone was observed a single time. The chain uses TRBV6-5 and TRBJ2-1; 12 positions agree with TRBD2. Trimming removed 6 bases from V and 4 bases from J; junction bases left unmatched: 4. The CDR3 runs to 15 residues. CDR1 MNHEY and CDR2 SVGAGI come from the germline V gene. The CDR3 region is CASRRLAGAYNEQFF. The CDR3 region has the DNA TGTGCCAGCAGGCGACTAGCGGGAGCTTACAATGAGCAGTTCTTC.

The V call is TRBV15, the J call TRBJ1-2, with unresolved D. Germline CDR1 reads LNHNV; CDR2 reads YYDKDF (reference sequence). The length of the CDR3 is 15 residues. Trimming removed 0 bases at V and 8 bases at J, with 16 bases between. The DNA for the CDR3 is TGTGCCACCAGCAGAGAAAAAAAGCAACTCGGGGGCTACACCTTC. Its translation is CATSREKKQLGGYTF.

The rearrangement uses TRBV4-3 and TRBJ1-1; a weak D match, TRBD1 (6 bases). The V end lost 4 bases, the J end lost 7 bases, and 16 bases lay between the germline ends. The CDR3 has 14 amino acids. Germline CDR1 and CDR2: LGHNA and YSLEER. The DNA for the CDR3 is TGCGCCAGCAGCCCTCAACAGGGTTACGTTGAAGCTTTCTTT. Amino acid sequence: CASSPQQGYVEAFF.

V is TRBV28 and J is TRBJ1-1; 7 nucleotides align to TRBD1. From germline, CDR1 is MDHEN and CDR2 SYDVKM. This CDR3 region has 15 residues. J was trimmed by 5 bases and V by 2 bases; bases with no gene match: 8. CDR3 sequence reads: CASSLGGGGLTEAFF. DNA of the CDR3: TGTGCCAGCAGTTTAGGAGGGGGCGGTCTAACTGAAGCTTTCTTT.

The genes are TRBV4-1 and TRBJ2-2; TRBD1 aligns across 7 bases. CDR3 size: 14 residues. Trimming removed 6 bases from V and 6 bases from J; junction bases left unmatched: 7. The germline V gene has CDR1 MGHRA and CDR2 YSYEKL. The CDR3 here is CASRVAGGPGELFF. The CDR3 bases are TGCGCCAGCAGAGTGGCAGGGGGACCCGGGGAGCTGTTTTTT.

Only a few counts were recorded for this clone. The rearrangement joins TRBV2 to TRBJ2-3, with D possibly being TRBD2 (6 bases). The V gene lost 3 bases and the J gene lost 6 bases, with 10 bases spanning the gap. CDR1 is SNHLY and CDR2 is FYNNEI in the germline V gene. This CDR3 has 13 residues. DNA of the CDR3: TGTGCCAGCAGTGACTCTGGGGGGGATACGCAGTATTTT. It codes for CASSDSGGDTQYF. Full variable domain (remainder filled in from reference TRBV2 and TRBJ2-3): EPEVTQTPSHQVTQMGQEVILRCVPISNHLYFYWYRQILGQKVEFLVSFYNNEISEKSEIFDDQFSVERPDGSNFTLKIRSTKLEDSAMYFCASSDSGGDTQYFGPGTRLTVL.

This rearrangement joins TRBV29-1 to TRBJ2-7; the D gene is possibly TRBD2 (7 bases). This CDR3 comprises 12 residues. V lost 5 bases to trimming and J lost 4 bases, with 12 bases between them. Per germline, CDR1 SQVTM and CDR2 ANQGSEA. CDR3 sequence reads: CSVRGGEYEQYF. The CDR3 DNA is TGCAGCGTTCGAGGGGGGGAGTACGAGCAGTACTTC.

The chain recombines TRBV6-5 with TRBJ2-7, with D perhaps TRBD1 (6 bases). V lost 6 bases, J lost 2 bases, and 11 bases lay in between. CDR3 length equals 13 residues. CDR1 MNHEY and CDR2 SVGAGI come from the germline V gene. This CDR3 is CASRPDRAYEQYF. In DNA, the CDR3 is TGTGCCAGCAGGCCGGACAGAGCCTACGAGCAGTACTTC.

This clone has only a few counts. This chain uses TRBV7-8 with TRBJ2-1; 10 bases line up with TRBD2. The trim removed 2 bases at V and 5 bases at J, leaving 3 bases unmatched. CDR3 length equals 15 residues. Germline V gene data show CDR1 as SGHVS and CDR2 as FQNEAQ. CDR3 nucleotide sequence: TGTGCCAGCAGCTTAATGAGCGGGAGGGACAATGAGCAGTTCTTC. This sequence encodes CASSLMSGRDNEQFF.

The rearrangement joins TRBV11-2 to TRBJ1-1; TRBD1 aligns across 8 bases. The germline V gene encodes CDR1 SGHAT and CDR2 FQNNGV. The CDR3 consists of 15 residues. After removal of 1 base from V and 0 bases from J, the junction contained 1 base not matched to a gene. CDR3 sequence: CASSLGRGLNTEAFF. CDR3 coding DNA: TGTGCCAGCAGCTTAGGCAGGGGGCTGAACACTGAAGCTTTCTTT.

Comments on this clone: This sample also contains other DNA sequences that code for the same CDR3. The rearrangement uses TRBV7-2 and TRBJ2-5, with D possibly TRBD2 on 5 matching bases. From germline, CDR1 is SGHTA and CDR2 FQGNSA. Trimming took off 6 bases at V and 0 bases at J, with 8 bases between the two ends. This CDR3 has 13 residues. Written as DNA, the CDR3 is TGTGCCAGCAGACGAGGGTACCAAGAGACCCAGTACTTC. Translation gives CASRRGYQETQYF.

In this sample, this clone turned up a few times. The chain joins TRBV5-1 to TRBJ2-1, with D possibly being TRBD2 (5 bases). CDR1 SGHRS and CDR2 YFSETQ come from the germline V gene. V lost 4 bases to trimming and J lost 7 bases, with 15 bases between them. This CDR3 spans 14 amino acids. The CDR3 region is CASSPGLIMNEQFF. The CDR3 DNA is TGCGCCAGCAGCCCTGGACTGATCATGAATGAGCAGTTCTTC.

This clone was detected only a few times. In DNA, the CDR3 is TGTGCCAGCAGGGAAGGACAGGGTGAAGCTTTCTTT. It translates to CASREGQGEAFF. The genes are TRBV11-2 and TRBJ1-1; 8 nucleotides line up with TRBD1. The CDR3 has 12 amino acids. Germline CDR1 reads SGHAT; CDR2 reads FQNNGV. Unmatched junction bases numbered 4, after V lost 6 bases and J lost 7 bases.